One and the same sample provided the 27 T cell receptor beta chains below, sequenced in a study of control samples from healthy donors and cancer patients. Repertoires were generated with immunoSEQ multiplex PCR, while TCRdb's copy carries only in-frame clones and drops some. The sample lists about 75,000 clones, less than 95% occurring once. The sample was blood. The receptors derive from a middle-aged woman in good health.

The V call is TRBV18, the J call TRBJ1-1; 9 nucleotides align to TRBD1. Per germline, CDR1 KGHSH and CDR2 LQKENI. J lost 3 bases, V lost 4 bases, and 6 bases had no gene match. This CDR3 has 15 amino acids. The CDR3 spells CASSLGQGWDTEAFF. Written as DNA, the CDR3 is TGTGCCAGCTCACTAGGACAGGGGTGGGACACTGAAGCTTTCTTT.

This sequence joins TRBV28 and TRBJ1-4, with 8 bases that match TRBD1. CDR3 size: 13 residues. The germline V gene encodes CDR1 MDHEN and CDR2 SYDVKM. V shed 6 bases and J 10 bases; nucleotides not matched to a gene: 7. CDR3 in amino acids: CASRLTGGGKLFF. The CDR3 DNA follows: TGTGCCAGCAGACTTACAGGGGGGGGAAAACTGTTTTTT.

The chain is built from TRBV25-1 and TRBJ1-6; 8 positions match TRBD1. V lost 2 bases to trimming and J lost 7 bases; unmatched junction nucleotides: 7. CDR1 is MGHDK, CDR2 SYGVNS, per germline. The CDR3 covers 16 residues. Written as DNA, the CDR3 is TGTGCCAGCAGTGAAAGGACAGGGCTAGGGAATTCACCCCTCCACTTT. It codes for CASSERTGLGNSPLHF.

This chain uses TRBV6-6 with TRBJ1-2; TRBD1 is a possible D gene (5 bases). The V and J ends lost 3 bases and 7 bases respectively, with 21 bases between them. Germline CDR1 reads MNHNY; CDR2 reads SVGAGI (reference sequence). The CDR3 covers 16 residues. CDR3 nucleotide sequence: TGTGCCAGCAGTTATGGATTAGGGACGGAGAGGGGTGGCTACACCTTC. This codes for CASSYGLGTERGGYTF.

V is TRBV5-1 and J is TRBJ1-5; TRBD1 is a possible D gene (5 bases). This CDR3 has 15 residues. The germline CDR1 and CDR2 sequences are SGHRS and YFSETQ. The V gene lost 0 bases and the J gene lost 3 bases, with 10 bases spanning the gap. The CDR3 DNA reads as TGCGCCAGCAGCTTGGAAGGGACCTACAATCAGCCCCAGCATTTT. Translated, it gives CASSLEGTYNQPQHF.

The chain employs TRBV5-4 and TRBJ2-7; the match to TRBD2 covers 7 bases. V trimming: 4 bases; J trimming: 7 bases; junction bases outside the gene matches: 20. There are 17 residues in the CDR3. Germline V gene data show CDR1 as SGHNT and CDR2 as YYREEE (reference sequence). CDR3 nucleotides: TGTGCCAGCAGCCTCCCCGGCCCGCTGGGAGGGGCGGGAGAGCAGTACTTC. This translates into CASSLPGPLGGAGEQYF.

The genes are TRBV18 and TRBJ2-7; possibly TRBD1 or TRBD2 for D (5 bases each). Germline CDR1 and CDR2: KGHSH and LQKENI. The V and J ends lost 2 bases and 3 bases respectively, with 11 bases between them. The CDR3 sequence is 14 residues long. The CDR3 reads CASSPGTMDYEQYF. CDR3 DNA: TGTGCCAGCTCACCAGGGACGATGGACTACGAGCAGTACTTC.

The V gene is TRBV6-2 or TRBV6-3, the J gene TRBJ1-5; TRBD1 is a possible D gene (5 bases). The CDR3 loop spans 11 amino acids. The germline V and J ends were trimmed by 4 bases and 12 bases, with 10 bases remaining between them. Per the germline V gene, CDR1 is MNHEY and CDR2 is SVGEGT. DNA of the CDR3: TGTGCCAGCAGTTGGGGGGGAGGCCAGCATTTT. Translating gives CASSWGGGQHF.

The V call is TRBV24-1, the J call TRBJ2-7; TRBD1 agrees at 9 bases. J lost 3 bases, V lost 2 bases, and 7 bases had no gene match. The CDR3 loop spans 16 amino acids. Germline V lookup: CDR1 KGHDR, CDR2 SFDVKD. The CDR3 nucleotides are TGTGCCACCAGTGATTACTCCGGGACAGGGATCTACGAGCAGTACTTC. Translating it yields CATSDYSGTGIYEQYF.

The CDR3 region is CASRREGNQPQHF. In DNA, the CDR3 is TGTGCCAGCAGGAGGGAGGGCAATCAGCCCCAGCATTTT. The chain carries TRBV2 and TRBJ1-5; D unclear. Germline values: CDR1 SNHLY, CDR2 FYNNEI. The CDR3 is 13 residues long. Trimming stripped 6 bases from V and 2 bases from J, with 8 bases between.

The chain has TRBV7-2 and TRBJ1-4, with 11 positions matching TRBD1. The CDR3 totals 16 residues. With 2 bases clipped from V and 5 bases from J, the junction kept 4 bases outside the gene matches. The germline V gene encodes CDR1 SGHTA and CDR2 FQGNSA. The CDR3 DNA reads as TGTGCCAGCAGCTTACAGGGGACAGGGGGAAATGAAAAACTGTTTTTT. Amino acids: CASSLQGTGGNEKLFF.

V and J are TRBV6-6 and TRBJ2-7; possible D gene TRBD1, 6 bases. The V gene's germline CDR1 is MNHNY and CDR2 SVGAGI (reference sequence). Trimming stripped 4 bases from V and 5 bases from J, with 21 bases between. The CDR3 totals 16 residues. CDR3 in amino acids: CASSSRPRGSHNEQYF. CDR3 in DNA: TGTGCCAGCAGTTCGCGGCCTAGGGGGAGTCACAACGAGCAGTACTTC.

This clone was recorded only once. This rearrangement joins TRBV9 to TRBJ1-3; D is undetermined. The CDR3 sequence is 16 residues long. Trimming removed 1 base at V and 1 base at J, with 12 bases between. In germline, CDR1 is SGDLS, CDR2 YYNGEE. The CDR3 DNA sequence: TGTGCCAGCAGCGTAAGTCCGGGAGTATCTGGAAACACCATATATTTT. It yields the protein CASSVSPGVSGNTIYF.

Details on this clone: Other nucleotide sequences in the sample specify the same CDR3. This rearrangement joins TRBV10-3 to TRBJ1-5; D is possibly TRBD1 (6 bases). Trimming removed 4 bases from V and 2 bases from J, with 6 bases in between. The CDR3 spans 13 residues. Germline-derived CDR1 and CDR2 are ENHRY and SYGVKD. This CDR3 reads CAISGQGNQPQHF. DNA of the CDR3: TGTGCCATCAGTGGACAGGGCAATCAGCCCCAGCATTTT.

This sequence joins TRBV7-2 and TRBJ1-4; TRBD1 is a possible D gene (5 bases). Germline V gene lookup returns CDR1 SGHTA and CDR2 FQGNSA. The V and J ends lost 3 bases and 5 bases respectively, with 13 bases between them. The CDR3 is 15 residues long. CDR3 DNA: TGTGCCAGCAGCTTCCAGGGAGGAGGGAATGAAAAACTGTTTTTT. Its translation: CASSFQGGGNEKLFF. Complete variable domain (other parts from reference TRBV7-2 and TRBJ1-4): GAGVSQSPSNKVTEKGKDVELRCDPISGHTALYWYRQSLGQGLEFLIYFQGNSAPDKSGLPSDRFSAERTGGSVSTLTIQRTQQEDSAVYLCASSFQGGGNEKLFFGSGTQLSVL.

The chain couples TRBV3-1 (or the pseudogene TRBV3-2) to TRBJ1-3; D is uncertain. The CDR3 consists of 14 residues. The ends were cut back, 4 bases at V and 3 bases at J, with 10 bases in the middle. Per germline, CDR1 LGHDT and CDR2 YNNKEL (reference sequence). The DNA of the CDR3 is TGTGCCAGCAGCCCCCGGCGAAGTGGAAACACCATATATTTT. Amino acid sequence: CASSPRRSGNTIYF.

The J gene is TRBJ2-7, the V gene TRBV2, with 11 bases aligning to TRBD2. In germline, CDR1 is SNHLY, CDR2 FYNNEI. The CDR3 spans 14 residues. Trimming cost V 6 bases and J 4 bases; bases outside gene matches: 5. CDR3 region: CASRALAGGYEQYF. The CDR3 DNA reads TGTGCCAGCAGAGCCCTAGCGGGAGGATACGAGCAGTACTTC.

This clone was seen just once. The chain links TRBV10-3 to TRBJ2-5; TRBD2 agrees at 9 bases. The CDR3 extends over 16 amino acids. CDR1 and CDR2 from the germline V gene are ENHRY and SYGVKD. The V and J ends lost 4 bases and 5 bases, in that order; junction bases with no gene match: 11. The CDR3 nucleotides are TGTGCCATCAGTGCCGAGGAGCGGGGGGAGCGGGAGACCCAGTACTTC. Encoded protein: CAISAEERGERETQYF.

The chain is built from TRBV12-3 or TRBV12-4 and TRBJ1-1; tentative D call: TRBD1 (5 bases). Trimming left V 2 bases short and J 4 bases short, with 8 bases between. This CDR3 has 13 residues. CDR3 protein: CASSLRGVTEAFF. The CDR3 region has the DNA TGTGCCAGCAGTTTACGGGGGGTCACTGAAGCTTTCTTT.

The chain uses TRBV11-2 and TRBJ2-5, with D perhaps TRBD2 (6 bases). Germline loops: CDR1 SGHAT, CDR2 FQNNGV. Trimming left V 3 bases short and J 1 base short, with 24 bases between. The CDR3 is 19 amino acids. The CDR3 region is CASSFRAGSRDILQETQYF. The DNA of the CDR3 is TGTGCCAGCAGCTTTAGGGCGGGAAGTCGGGATATTCTCCAAGAGACCCAGTACTTC.

CDR3 region: CASSSTRGSYNEQFF. CDR3 coding DNA: TGTGCCAGCAGTTCAACCCGGGGAAGCTACAATGAGCAGTTCTTC. The chain is built from TRBV25-1 and TRBJ2-1; D is perhaps TRBD2 (5 bases). Trimming took off 5 bases at V and 3 bases at J, with 14 bases between the two ends. There are 15 residues in the CDR3. Germline lookup yields CDR1 MGHDK and CDR2 SYGVNS.

V gene TRBV5-1 combines with J gene TRBJ1-6; D not resolved. The CDR3 is 15 amino acids. V dropped 0 bases and J dropped 8 bases, with 12 bases sitting between them. CDR1 is SGHRS, CDR2 YFSETQ, per germline. This chain's CDR3 is CASSLALSTYSPLHF. The CDR3 DNA is TGCGCCAGCAGCTTGGCCCTTAGTACGTATTCACCCCTCCACTTT.

The V call is TRBV23-1, the J call TRBJ2-7, with a weak D call TRBD1 (6 bases). TRBV23-1 is assigned to the ORF class and has an uncertain function. Trimming left V 2 bases short and J 1 base short, with 15 bases between. The length of the CDR3 is 16 residues. The CDR3 bases are TGCGCCAGCAGTCAAATAGGGACCAGGGGATCCTACGAGCAGTACTTC. Residues: CASSQIGTRGSYEQYF.

In this sample, this clone turned up once. The genes are TRBV27 and TRBJ1-5; 7 positions agree with TRBD1. The CDR3 loop spans 15 amino acids. Germline-derived CDR1 and CDR2 are MNHEY and SMNVEV (reference sequence). Trimming at V came to 1 base and at J to 2 bases, leaving 2 bases not matched to a gene. CDR3 region: CASSLFTGGNQPQHF. In nucleotides, the CDR3 is TGTGCCAGCAGTTTATTCACAGGGGGCAATCAGCCCCAGCATTTT.

The chain recombines TRBV6-4 with TRBJ2-3, with D tentatively TRBD2 (6 bases). The CDR3 extends over 14 amino acids. The germline V gene has CDR1 MRHNA and CDR2 SNTAGT. Trimming stripped 3 bases from V and 5 bases from J, with 12 bases between. The CDR3 is CASSELGEEDTQYF. The CDR3 DNA reads as TGTGCCAGCAGTGAACTAGGGGAGGAAGATACGCAGTATTTT.

J is TRBJ2-1 and V is TRBV6-1, with TRBD2 identical over 12 bases. This CDR3 is built from 15 residues. V lost 3 bases to trimming and J lost 5 bases; unmatched junction nucleotides: 2. Per the germline V gene, CDR1 is MNHNS and CDR2 is SASEGT. The CDR3 DNA reads as TGTGCCAGCAGTGATGGACTAGCGGGGAACAATGAGCAGTTCTTC. Its protein product is CASSDGLAGNNEQFF.

The chain has TRBV9 and TRBJ2-5; 9 nucleotides align to TRBD2. Germline V CDR1 and CDR2: SGDLS, YYNGEE. This CDR3 has 16 residues. V gave up 2 bases and J gave up 2 bases; unmatched junction bases: 7. The CDR3 loop reads CASSVGRLAAQETQYF. DNA of the CDR3: TGTGCCAGCAGCGTGGGAAGACTAGCGGCACAAGAGACCCAGTACTTC.